This TCR beta chain emerged from a study of siplizumab effects on memory and regulatory T cells. V lost 7 bases to trimming and J lost 4 bases; unmatched junction nucleotides: 8. The length of the CDR3 is 13 residues. The V gene's germline CDR1 is SQVTM and CDR2 ANQGSEA. In regard to this clone: Its antigen remains unidentified.

Naive, memory, effector memory and TEMRA subsets that were unstimulated underwent sequencing in three donor pairs. Assays examined about 100,000 TCR templates per sample. Produced via immunoSEQ multiplex PCR; TCRdb's table is partial and in-frame only. The sample has some 100,000 clones; roughly 96% are singletons. Whole-study results and caveats: A minor fraction of alloreactive clones, and no more, mapped to unstimulated subsets.

The sequence was obtained from a human donor in good health. This chain joins TRBV29-1 and TRBJ1-2; TRBD1 aligns across 8 bases. The sample taken for sequencing was naive CD4+ T cells sorted from blood. CDR3 bases: TGCAGCGCACCGGGACAGGACATCTATGGCTACACCTTC. It encodes CSAPGQDIYGYTF.